This TCR beta chain was identified in a study of PD-1 blockade in classical Hodgkin lymphoma. Notes on the study in general: With respect to the repertoire differences, their causes, possibly disease activity or prior therapy, remain undefined. Reported baseline diversity: healthy donors highest, relapsed/refractory patients lowest.

Time point described: newly diagnosed, previously untreated cHL patient sample. PBMCs representing newly diagnosed, untreated classical Hodgkin lymphoma functioned as the comparison. A single count supports this clone. Its antigen is as yet unknown. Libraries were prepared by immunoSEQ multiplex PCR; TCRdb keeps only in-frame clonotypes and omits some of them. The sample records roughly 68,000 clones, more than 85% being singletons. The sequencing input was peripheral blood mononuclear cells (PBMCs). This sequence was found in a human donor with classical Hodgkin lymphoma.

As DNA, the CDR3 is TGTGCCAGCAGTCGACAGGGGGTGATGAACACTGAAGCTTTCTTT. Residues: CASSRQGVMNTEAFF. The chain recombines TRBV6-5 with TRBJ1-1; 9 bases are shared with TRBD1. The CDR3 totals 15 residues. The V gene's germline CDR1 is MNHEY and CDR2 SVGAGI. Unmatched junction bases numbered 4, after V lost 5 bases and J lost 0 bases.